Detailed here is one TCR beta chain. What this receptor recognizes is not known. The sample holds no much larger clone one base away, and base qualities are not on file. Donors were healthy HIV-negative adults with no recently reported acute infections or vaccinations. All donors were Caucasian adults living in Nashville, Tennessee, USA. CD4+ T cells were enriched through magnetic negative selection, after which naive cells were positively selected on CD45RA and the remaining negative fraction served as the memory subset. Blood was obtained by leukapheresis, after which PBMCs were separated by Ficoll-Histopaque density gradient centrifugation and cryopreserved in liquid nitrogen vapor phase. Analytical flow cytometry was used to check the purity and quantity of each magnetically sorted T cell population. Genomic DNA was isolated from every sorted fraction and measured by UV absorbance on a Nanodrop 2000c.

The data are from a study of shared clonotypes between healthy human individuals (dated by TCRdb to 2018 to 2020). Study-level background: The cohort included three men and a couple of women between 18 and 49 years of age. Leukapheresis yielded between about 0.85 and 10 billion PBMCs per donor. For each donor, CD4 naive and CD4 memory were each run on three plates, CD8 naive on two plates, and CD8 memory on one plate. To increase sequencing depth and limit assay-specific biases, TCR repertoire library preparation and sequencing were carried out by different laboratories using diverse techniques. To estimate repertoire size and how much clonotype sharing occurs between individuals, the study deeply sequenced the blood TCR repertoires of several healthy adults.

The full study reports these points: The small number of donors limited the genetic and exposure-history diversity represented. Compared with non-shared clonotypes, clonotypes shared by all four sorted-subset donors had higher generation probabilities. Naive subsets generally had larger estimated clonotype richness than memory subsets. Sampling was restricted to blood, and TCR repertoires in tissues likely differ from the TCR repertoires found in blood. Pairwise subsampling led to the expectation that sequencing depth would affect the degree of clonotype sharing among donors. Incomplete sequencing was indicated by rarefaction of sorted-subset datasets, despite the large sequencing depth. Sharing across several donors was observed for around 5% of naive CD4, around 3.5% of naive CD8, 2% to 2.5% of memory CD4, and around 0.4% of memory CD8 clonotypes.

TCR CDR3 regions were amplified from genomic DNA by multiplex PCR using the deep immunoSEQ assay. Extracted genomic DNA from each cell subset was spread evenly across all wells of several immunoSEQ 96-well plates, with each plate serving as a replicate. For sorted subsets, around 200 ng genomic DNA, equal to 30,000 to 35,000 T cell genomes, was loaded into each replicate PCR. Purified libraries were quantified with a Qubit 3.0 fluorometer, sized on a Bioanalyzer 2100, and re-quantified with the KAPA Library Quantification kit. Every immunoSEQ 96-well plate was sequenced on a separate single-read 150-cycle Illumina NextSeq 550 flow cell. As for how the authors treated the data: Because only junctional sequences without quality scores were contained in the immunoSEQ output, filtering matching that applied to full-length reads could not be performed. To assign V/J genes and CDR3, sequences were annotated using PyIR, a Python wrapper for IgBLAST v1.9, with IMGT germline references. Reads with weak V/J assignments (E-value above 1e-6), missing CDR3, stop codons, out-of-frame junctions, or ambiguous translated residues were removed. V3J clonotypes were defined as sequences sharing the same inferred V gene, J gene, and CDR3 amino acid sequence. Percentage overlap between repertoires was calculated by dividing the number of shared unique clonotypes by the size of the smaller repertoire. Three approaches were used to assess repertoire richness: RTK rarefaction, the Chao1 estimator, and Recon v2.1 estimates of unobserved clonotypes. For all TCRbeta clonotypes obtained by the gDNA method from a handful of donors, generation probabilities were computed with OLGA. TCRdb provides this immuneACCESS table in a form limited to in-frame rearrangements. Some clones are lacking; in checked studies, under half of them reflect an unresolved V gene, and why the rest are absent is not known. V and J calls and clone size are those listed in that table; D and trimming were worked out from the DNA. The sample table lists a few million clones, under 95% of them with a count of one. The ten top clones hold more than 0.35% of the sample.

The CDR3 has 14 amino acids, counting the end cysteine and phenylalanine. Only the CDR3 portion is preserved as DNA: 42 bases, with reading frame beginning at the first base. At the junction V is shortened by 4 bases and J by 8 bases, with 15 bases in between. CDR1 SGDLS and CDR2 YYNGEE are derived from the germline V gene. The TCR was taken from a man aged 18 to 35 in good health. Some clones in this sample may be carry-over from other donors' samples. Input material: naive CD4+ T cells from PBMCs. Per the publication, the cell subset or site label means: CD45RA+ positively selected. The chain uses TRBV9 and TRBJ2-2; there is no confident call for the D gene. The nucleotides read TGTGCCAGCAGCCGAACGGGTGAACCGGGGGAGCTGTTTTTT. The translation is CASSRTGEPGELFF.